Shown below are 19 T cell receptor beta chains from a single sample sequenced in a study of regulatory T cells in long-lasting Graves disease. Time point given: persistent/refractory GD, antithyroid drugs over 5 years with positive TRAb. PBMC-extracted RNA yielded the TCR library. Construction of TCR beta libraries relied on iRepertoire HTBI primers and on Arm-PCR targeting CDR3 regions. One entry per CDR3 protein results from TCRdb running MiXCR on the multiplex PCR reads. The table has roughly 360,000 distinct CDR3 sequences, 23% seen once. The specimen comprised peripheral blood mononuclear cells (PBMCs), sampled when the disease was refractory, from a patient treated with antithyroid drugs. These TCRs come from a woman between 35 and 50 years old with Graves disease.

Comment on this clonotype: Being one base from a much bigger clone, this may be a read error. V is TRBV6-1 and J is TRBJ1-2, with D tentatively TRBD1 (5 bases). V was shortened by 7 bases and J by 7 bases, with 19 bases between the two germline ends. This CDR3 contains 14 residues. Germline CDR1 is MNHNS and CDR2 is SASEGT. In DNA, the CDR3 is TGTGCCAGCAACCCCGGGGCAGGGTCTTTTGGCTACACCTTC. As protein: CASNPGAGSFGYTF.

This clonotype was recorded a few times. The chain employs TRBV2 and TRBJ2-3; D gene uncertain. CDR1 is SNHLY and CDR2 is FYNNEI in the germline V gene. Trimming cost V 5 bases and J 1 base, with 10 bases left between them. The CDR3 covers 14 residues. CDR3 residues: CASSKELGTDTQYF. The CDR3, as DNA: TGTGCCAGCAGTAAAGAACTGGGCACAGATACGCAGTATTTT.

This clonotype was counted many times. CDR3 region: CASSGNSYEQYF. As DNA, the CDR3 is TGCGCCAGCAGCGGTAATAGCTACGAGCAGTACTTC. The chain carries TRBV5-1 and TRBJ2-7, with D unclear. The CDR3 runs 12 residues. Germline assignment: CDR1 SGHRS and CDR2 YFSETQ. Between the trimmed V and J ends, which lost 4 bases and 3 bases, there was a span of 8 bases.

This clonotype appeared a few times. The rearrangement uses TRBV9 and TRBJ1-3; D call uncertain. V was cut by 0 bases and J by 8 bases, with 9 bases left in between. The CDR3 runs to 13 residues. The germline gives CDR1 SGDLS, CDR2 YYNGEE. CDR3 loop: CASSVDQEDTIYF. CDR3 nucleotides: TGTGCCAGCAGCGTAGATCAGGAGGACACCATATATTTT.

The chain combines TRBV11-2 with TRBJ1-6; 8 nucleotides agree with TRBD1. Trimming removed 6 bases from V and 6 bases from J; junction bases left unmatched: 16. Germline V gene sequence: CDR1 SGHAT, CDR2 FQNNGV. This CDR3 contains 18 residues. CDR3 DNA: TGTGCCAGCAGTCCCATGGGCCACAGGGGGAATTCTAATTCACCCCTCCACTTT. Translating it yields CASSPMGHRGNSNSPLHF.

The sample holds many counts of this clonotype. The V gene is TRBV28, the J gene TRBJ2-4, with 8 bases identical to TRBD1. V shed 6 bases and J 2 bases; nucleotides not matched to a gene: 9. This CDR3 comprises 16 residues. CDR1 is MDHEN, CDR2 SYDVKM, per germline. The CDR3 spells CASRQRGQGSKNIQYF. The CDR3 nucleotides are TGTGCCAGCAGACAACGAGGACAGGGCTCCAAAAACATTCAGTACTTC.

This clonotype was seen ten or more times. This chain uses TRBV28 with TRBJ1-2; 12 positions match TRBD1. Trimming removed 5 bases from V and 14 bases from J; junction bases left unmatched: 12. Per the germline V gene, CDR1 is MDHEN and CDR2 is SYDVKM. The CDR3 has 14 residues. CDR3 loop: CASSTTGTGGDLTF. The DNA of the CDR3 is TGTGCCAGCAGTACCACCGGGACAGGGGGCGACTTGACCTTC.

CDR3 region: CASSYLGLSSYEQYF. The CDR3, as DNA: TGTGCCAGCAGTTATTTGGGGCTGAGCTCCTACGAGCAGTACTTC. The rearrangement uses TRBV6-5 and TRBJ2-7, with TRBD1 as a possible D gene (5 bases). Germline V lookup: CDR1 MNHEY, CDR2 SVGAGI. The CDR3 runs to 15 residues. V lost 3 bases, J lost 0 bases, and 12 bases lay in between.

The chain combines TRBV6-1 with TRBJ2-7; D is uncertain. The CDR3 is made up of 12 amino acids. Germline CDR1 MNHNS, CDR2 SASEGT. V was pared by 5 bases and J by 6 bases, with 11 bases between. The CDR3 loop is CASSILFGEQYF. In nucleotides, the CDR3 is TGTGCCAGCAGTATCCTCTTCGGCGAGCAGTACTTC.

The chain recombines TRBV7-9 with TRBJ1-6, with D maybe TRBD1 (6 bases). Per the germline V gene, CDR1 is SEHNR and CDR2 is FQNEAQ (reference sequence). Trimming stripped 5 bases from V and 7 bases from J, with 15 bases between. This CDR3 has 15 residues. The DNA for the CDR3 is TGTGCCAGCAGCCCCGCGGGGGCTGGCAATTCACCCCTCCACTTT. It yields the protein CASSPAGAGNSPLHF. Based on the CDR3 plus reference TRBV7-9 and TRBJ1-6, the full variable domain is DTGVSQNPRHKITKRGQNVTFRCDPISEHNRLYWYRQTLGQGPEFLTYFQNEAQLEKSRLLSDRFSAERPKGSFSTLEIQRTEQGDSAMYLCASSPAGAGNSPLHFGNGTRLTVT.

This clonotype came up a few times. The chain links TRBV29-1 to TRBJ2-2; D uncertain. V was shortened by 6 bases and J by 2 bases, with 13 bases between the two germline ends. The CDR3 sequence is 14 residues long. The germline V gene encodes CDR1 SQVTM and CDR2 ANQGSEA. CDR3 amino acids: CSVLMSVNTGELFF. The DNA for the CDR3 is TGCAGCGTACTGATGAGCGTCAACACCGGGGAGCTGTTTTTT.

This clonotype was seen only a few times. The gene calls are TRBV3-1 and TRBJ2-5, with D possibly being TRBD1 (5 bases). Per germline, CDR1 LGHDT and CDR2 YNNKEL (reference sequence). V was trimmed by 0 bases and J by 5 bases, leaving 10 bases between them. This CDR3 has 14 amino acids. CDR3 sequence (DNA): TGTGCCAGCAGCCAAGATCAGGGCCAGGAGACCCAGTACTTC. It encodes CASSQDQGQETQYF.

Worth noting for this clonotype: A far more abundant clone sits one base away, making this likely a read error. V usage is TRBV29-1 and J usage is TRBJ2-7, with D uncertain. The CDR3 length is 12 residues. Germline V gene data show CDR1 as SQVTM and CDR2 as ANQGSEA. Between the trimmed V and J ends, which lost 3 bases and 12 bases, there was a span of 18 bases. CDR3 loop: CSVETVGETRYF. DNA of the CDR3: TGCAGCGTTGAGACCGTAGGAGAGACCCGGTACTTC.

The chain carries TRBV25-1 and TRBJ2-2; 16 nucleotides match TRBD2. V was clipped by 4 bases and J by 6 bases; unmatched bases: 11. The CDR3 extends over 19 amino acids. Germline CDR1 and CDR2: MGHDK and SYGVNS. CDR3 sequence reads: CASSAGTSGRAIQAGELFF. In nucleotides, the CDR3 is TGTGCCAGCAGTGCCGGGACTAGCGGGAGGGCCATCCAGGCCGGGGAGCTGTTTTTT.

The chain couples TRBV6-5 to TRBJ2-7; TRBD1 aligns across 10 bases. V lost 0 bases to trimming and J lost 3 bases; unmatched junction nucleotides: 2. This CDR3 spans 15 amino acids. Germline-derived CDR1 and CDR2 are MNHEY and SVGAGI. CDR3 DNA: TGTGCCAGCAGTTACTCGAGGGACAGGGGCTACGAGCAGTACTTC. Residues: CASSYSRDRGYEQYF.

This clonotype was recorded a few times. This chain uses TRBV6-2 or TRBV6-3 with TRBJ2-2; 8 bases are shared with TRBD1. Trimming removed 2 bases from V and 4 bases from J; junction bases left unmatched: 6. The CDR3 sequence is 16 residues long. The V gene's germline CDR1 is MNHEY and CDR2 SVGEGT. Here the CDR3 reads CASSYRTGLSTGELFF. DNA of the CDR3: TGTGCCAGCAGTTACAGGACAGGGCTAAGCACCGGGGAGCTGTTTTTT.

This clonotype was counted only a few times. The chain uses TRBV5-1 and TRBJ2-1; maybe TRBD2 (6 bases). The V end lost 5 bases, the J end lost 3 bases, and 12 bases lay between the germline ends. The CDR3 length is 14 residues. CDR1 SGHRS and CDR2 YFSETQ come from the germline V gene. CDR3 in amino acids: CASSRESNYNEQFF. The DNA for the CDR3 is TGCGCCAGCAGTCGGGAGAGCAACTACAATGAGCAGTTCTTC.

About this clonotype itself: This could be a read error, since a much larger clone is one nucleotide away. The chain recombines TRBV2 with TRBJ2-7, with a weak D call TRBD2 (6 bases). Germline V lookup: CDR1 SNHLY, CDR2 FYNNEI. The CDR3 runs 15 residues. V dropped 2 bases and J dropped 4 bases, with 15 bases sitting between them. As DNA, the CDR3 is TGTGCCAGCAGTGAATCCCTAGCGAGAGTGTACGAGCAGTACTTC. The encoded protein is CASSESLARVYEQYF.

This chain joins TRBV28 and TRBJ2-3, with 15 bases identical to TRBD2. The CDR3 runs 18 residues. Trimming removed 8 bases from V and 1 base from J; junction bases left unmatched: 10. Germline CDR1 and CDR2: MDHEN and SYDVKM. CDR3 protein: CASQRTSGRAVGTDTQYF. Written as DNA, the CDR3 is TGTGCCAGCCAGAGGACTAGCGGGAGGGCCGTCGGCACAGATACGCAGTATTTT. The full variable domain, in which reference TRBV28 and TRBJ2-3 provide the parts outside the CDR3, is DVKVTQSSRYLVKRTGEKVFLECVQDMDHENMFWYRQDPGLGLRLIYFSYDVKMKEKGDIPEGYSVSREKKERFSLILESASTNQTSMYLCASQRTSGRAVGTDTQYFGPGTRLTVL.